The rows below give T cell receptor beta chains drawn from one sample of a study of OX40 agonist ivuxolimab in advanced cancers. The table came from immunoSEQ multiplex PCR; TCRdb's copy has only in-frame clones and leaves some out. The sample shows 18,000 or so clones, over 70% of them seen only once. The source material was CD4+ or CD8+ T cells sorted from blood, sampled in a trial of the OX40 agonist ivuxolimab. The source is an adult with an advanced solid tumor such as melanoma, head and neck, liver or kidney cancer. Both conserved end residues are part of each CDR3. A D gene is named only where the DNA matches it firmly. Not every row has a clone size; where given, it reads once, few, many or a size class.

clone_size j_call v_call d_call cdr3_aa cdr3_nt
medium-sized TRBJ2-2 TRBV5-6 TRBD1 CASSVTGFAGELFF TGTGCCAGCAGCGTGACAGGGTTCGCCGGGGAGCTGTTTTTT
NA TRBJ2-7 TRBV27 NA CASSLSDYFSYEQYF TGTGCCAGCAGTTTATCTGACTATTTCTCCTACGAGCAGTACTTC
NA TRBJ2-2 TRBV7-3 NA CASSQHLTGELFF TGTGCCAGCAGCCAACACCTGACCGGGGAGCTGTTTTTT
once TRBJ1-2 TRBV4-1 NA CASSQDYSPSYGYTF TGCGCCAGCAGCCAAGATTACAGTCCTAGCTATGGCTACACCTTC
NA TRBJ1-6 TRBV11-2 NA CASSPALGNSPLHF TGTGCCAGCAGCCCTGCCCTTGGTAATTCACCCCTCCACTTT
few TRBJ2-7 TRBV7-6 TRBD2 CASSLGTSGISEQYF TGTGCCAGCAGCTTAGGGACTAGCGGGATCTCCGAGCAGTACTTC
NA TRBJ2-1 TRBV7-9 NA CASSPAIVGIYNEQFF TGTGCCAGCAGCCCGGCGATTGTCGGTATTTACAATGAGCAGTTCTTC
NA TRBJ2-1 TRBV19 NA CASSFDSYNEQFF TGTGCCAGTAGTTTCGACTCCTACAATGAGCAGTTCTTC
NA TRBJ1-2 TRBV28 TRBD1 CASSFDPRDRGFDYGYTF TGTGCCAGCAGTTTCGATCCCCGGGACAGGGGTTTTGACTATGGCTACACCTTC
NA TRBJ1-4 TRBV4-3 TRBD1 CASSQEPGGEKLFF TGCGCCAGCAGCCAAGAGCCAGGGGGGGAAAAACTGTTTTTT
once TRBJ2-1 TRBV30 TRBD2 CAWKGLAGPLNEQFF TGTGCCTGGAAGGGACTAGCGGGACCCCTCAATGAGCAGTTCTTC
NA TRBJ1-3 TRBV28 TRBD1 CAGSDVQGPGNTIYF TGTGCCGGCAGTGATGTACAGGGGCCTGGAAACACCATATATTTT
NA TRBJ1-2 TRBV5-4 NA CASSTGPEGYTF TGTGCCAGCAGCACCGGGCCCGAGGGCTACACCTTC
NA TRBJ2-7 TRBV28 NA CATRRGANEQYF TGTGCCACGCGACGGGGGGCCAACGAGCAGTACTTC
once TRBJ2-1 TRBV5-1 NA CASSLVGGHEQFF TGCGCCAGCAGCTTGGTGGGGGGTCATGAGCAGTTCTTC
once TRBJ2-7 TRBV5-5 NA CASSLVRTVDYEQYF TGTGCCAGCAGCTTGGTACGGACAGTTGACTACGAGCAGTACTTC
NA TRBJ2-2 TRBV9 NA CASSVGGTGELFF TGTGCCAGCAGCGTAGGTGGGACCGGGGAGCTGTTTTTT
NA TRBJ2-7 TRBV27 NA CASSAGDSSYEQYF TGTGCCAGCAGCGCGGGGGACAGCTCCTACGAGCAGTACTTC
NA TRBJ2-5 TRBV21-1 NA CASSTPDRPQETQYF TGTGCCAGCAGCACCCCGGACCGTCCCCAAGAGACCCAGTACTTC
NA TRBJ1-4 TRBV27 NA CASSSALAGEKLFF TGTGCCAGCAGTTCCGCCCTGGCCGGTGAAAAACTGTTTTTT
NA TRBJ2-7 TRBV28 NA CASSFSLSYEQYF TGTGCCAGCAGTTTCTCCCTCTCCTACGAGCAGTACTTC
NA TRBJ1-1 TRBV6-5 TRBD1 CASSAGTGMEAFF TGTGCCAGCAGTGCCGGGACAGGGATGGAAGCTTTCTTT
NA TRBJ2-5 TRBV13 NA CASSLRGFETQYF TGTGCCAGCAGCCTCAGGGGATTCGAGACCCAGTACTTC
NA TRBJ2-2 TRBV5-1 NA CAVQRGGELFF TGCGCCGTACAACGTGGCGGGGAGCTGTTTTTT
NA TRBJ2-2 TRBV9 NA CASSEADFTGELFF TGTGCCAGCAGCGAGGCGGACTTCACCGGGGAGCTGTTTTTT
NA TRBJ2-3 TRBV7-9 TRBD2 CASSLGLAGDTQYF TGTGCCAGCAGCTTGGGACTAGCGGGAGATACGCAGTATTTT
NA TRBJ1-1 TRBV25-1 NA CASSVWLNTEAFF TGTGCCAGCAGTGTCTGGTTGAACACTGAAGCTTTCTTT
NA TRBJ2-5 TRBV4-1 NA CASSQFGSEETQYF TGCGCCAGCAGCCAATTTGGAAGCGAAGAGACCCAGTACTTC
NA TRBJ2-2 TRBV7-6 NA CASSPQPAIFTGELFF TGTGCCAGCAGCCCCCAACCGGCCATATTCACCGGGGAGCTGTTTTTT
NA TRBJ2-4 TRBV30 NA CAWSEGGGNIQYF TGTGCCTGGAGTGAGGGGGGCGGGAACATTCAGTACTTC
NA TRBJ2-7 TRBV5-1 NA CASSLDDMAYEQYF TGCGCCAGCAGCTTGGACGACATGGCCTACGAGCAGTACTTC
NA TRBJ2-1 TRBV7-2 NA CASSLSWGEQFF TGTGCCAGCAGCTTATCGTGGGGTGAGCAGTTCTTC
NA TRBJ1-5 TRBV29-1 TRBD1 CSAGTGGVQPQHF TGCAGCGCGGGGACAGGGGGCGTTCAGCCCCAGCATTTT
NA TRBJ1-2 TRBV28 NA CATAPVSRGYTF TGTGCCACCGCTCCGGTTAGTCGTGGCTACACCTTC
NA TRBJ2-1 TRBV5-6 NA CASSQRDSYNEQFF TGTGCCAGCAGCCAAAGGGACTCGTACAATGAGCAGTTCTTC
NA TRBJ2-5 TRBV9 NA CASSDGGRETQYF TGTGCCAGCAGCGATGGGGGGAGGGAGACCCAGTACTTC
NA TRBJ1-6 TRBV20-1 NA CSIYPLHF TGCAGTATATATCCCCTCCACTTT
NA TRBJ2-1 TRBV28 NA CASSLPRRHNEQFF TGTGCCAGCAGTTTACCTAGGCGCCACAATGAGCAGTTCTTC
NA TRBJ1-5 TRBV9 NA CASSVGGGQPQHF TGTGCCAGCAGCGTAGGGGGAGGTCAGCCCCAGCATTTT
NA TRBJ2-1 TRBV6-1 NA CASSEGPLVYNEQFF TGTGCCAGCAGTGAAGGGCCCCTAGTCTACAATGAGCAGTTCTTC
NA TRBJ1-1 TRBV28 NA CACRGGMNTEAFF TGTGCCTGCCGGGGTGGGATGAACACTGAAGCTTTCTTT
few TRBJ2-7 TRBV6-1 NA CASNDGLSYEQYF TGTGCCAGCAATGATGGGCTCAGCTACGAGCAGTACTTC
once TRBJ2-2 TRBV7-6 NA CASSLPAEANTGELFF TGTGCCAGCAGCTTACCCGCGGAGGCGAACACCGGGGAGCTGTTTTTT
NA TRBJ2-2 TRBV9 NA CASSEDRAGELFF TGTGCCAGCAGCGAGGACAGAGCCGGGGAGCTGTTTTTT
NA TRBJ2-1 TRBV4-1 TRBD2 CASSQGPGRTHNEQFF TGCGCCAGCAGCCAGGGCCCCGGGAGGACCCACAATGAGCAGTTCTTC
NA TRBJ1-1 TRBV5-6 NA CASSGGGGGWNTEAFF TGTGCCAGCAGCGGGGGAGGCGGGGGCTGGAACACTGAAGCTTTCTTT
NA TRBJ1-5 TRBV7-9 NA CASSLMDQPQHF TGTGCCAGCAGCTTAATGGATCAGCCCCAGCATTTT
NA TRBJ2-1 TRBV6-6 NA CASSYGAGNEQFF TGTGCCAGCAGTTATGGCGCGGGCAATGAGCAGTTCTTC
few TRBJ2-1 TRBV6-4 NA CASSVAAQPYNEQFF TGTGCCAGCAGCGTAGCGGCACAGCCATACAATGAGCAGTTCTTC
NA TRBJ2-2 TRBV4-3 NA CASSQDTDSPNTGELFF TGCGCCAGCAGCCAAGATACGGACAGCCCGAACACCGGGGAGCTGTTTTTT
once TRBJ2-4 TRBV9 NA CASSVGALAKNIQYF TGTGCCAGCAGCGTAGGAGCGTTAGCCAAAAACATTCAGTACTTC
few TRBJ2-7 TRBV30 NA CAWSVVDEQYF TGTGCCTGGAGTGTGGTCGACGAGCAGTACTTC